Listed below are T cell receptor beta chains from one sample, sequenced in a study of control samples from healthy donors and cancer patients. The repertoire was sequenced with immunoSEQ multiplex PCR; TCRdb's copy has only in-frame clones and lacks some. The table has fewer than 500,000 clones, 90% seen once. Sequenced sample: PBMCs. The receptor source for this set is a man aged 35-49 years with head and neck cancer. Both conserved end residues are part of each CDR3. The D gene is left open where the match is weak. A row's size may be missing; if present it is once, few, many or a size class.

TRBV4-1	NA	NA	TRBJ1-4	CASSQEAAGLGSALFF	TGCGCCAGCAGCCAAGAGGCGGCAGGCTTGGGTAGTGCACTGTTTTTT
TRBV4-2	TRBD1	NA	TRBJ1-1	CASSLSATGSTEAFF	TGTGCCAGCAGCCTAAGTGCGACAGGGTCCACTGAAGCTTTCTTT
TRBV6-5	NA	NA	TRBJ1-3	CASSYRGTGSGNTIYF	TGTGCCAGCAGTTACAGGGGGACTGGGTCCGGAAACACCATATATTTT
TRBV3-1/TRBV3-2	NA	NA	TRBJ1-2	CASSQFGALRGAGYGYTF	TGTGCCAGCAGCCAATTCGGCGCTCTGAGGGGGGCCGGATATGGCTACACCTTC
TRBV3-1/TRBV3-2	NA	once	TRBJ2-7	CASQPKLASYEQYF	TGTGCCAGTCAGCCTAAGCTAGCATCCTACGAGCAGTACTTC
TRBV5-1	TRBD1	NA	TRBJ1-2	CASSRGTGDGYTF	TGCGCCAGCAGCAGGGGGACAGGCGATGGCTACACCTTC
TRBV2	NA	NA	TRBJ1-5	CASSGGQAGSNQPQHF	TGTGCCAGCAGTGGCGGACAAGCCGGCAGCAATCAGCCCCAGCATTTT
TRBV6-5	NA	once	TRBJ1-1	CASSYRGTHTEAFF	TGTGCCAGCAGTTACCGGGGGACGCACACTGAAGCTTTCTTT
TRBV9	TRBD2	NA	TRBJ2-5	CASSEGGYDQETQYF	TGTGCCAGCAGCGAGGGAGGGTACGACCAAGAGACCCAGTACTTC
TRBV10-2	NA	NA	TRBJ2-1	CASSGTEYNEQFF	TGCGCCAGCAGTGGGACGGAATACAATGAGCAGTTCTTC
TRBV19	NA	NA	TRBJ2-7	CASSRTPKYEQYF	TGTGCCAGTAGTAGGACTCCCAAATACGAGCAGTACTTC
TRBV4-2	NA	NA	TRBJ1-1	CASSQGGGNTEAFF	TGTGCCAGCAGCCAGGGAGGAGGGAACACTGAAGCTTTCTTT
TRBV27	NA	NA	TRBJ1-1	CASSLSRNTEAFF	TGTGCCAGCAGTCTTAGCAGGAACACTGAAGCTTTCTTT
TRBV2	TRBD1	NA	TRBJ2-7	CASKRDRGMGEQYF	TGTGCCAGCAAGAGGGACAGGGGAATGGGAGAGCAGTACTTC
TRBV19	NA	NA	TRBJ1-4	CASSIRGQGLTSTNEKLFF	TGTGCCAGTAGTATCAGGGGCCAGGGCTTGACTTCAACTAATGAAAAACTGTTTTTT
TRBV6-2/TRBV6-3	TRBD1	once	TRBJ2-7	CASSYPWDRYEQYF	TGTGCCAGCAGTTACCCCTGGGACAGGTACGAGCAGTACTTC
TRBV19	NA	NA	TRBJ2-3	CASRDSPSTDTQYF	TGTGCCAGTAGGGACAGTCCTAGCACAGATACGCAGTATTTT
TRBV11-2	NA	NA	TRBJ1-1	CASSFLSKENTEAFF	TGTGCCAGCAGCTTCCTCTCGAAGGAGAACACTGAAGCTTTCTTT
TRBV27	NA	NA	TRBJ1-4	CASRLTKTGVNEKLFF	TGTGCCAGCAGACTCACGAAGACAGGCGTTAATGAAAAACTGTTTTTT
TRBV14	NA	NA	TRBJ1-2	CASSQDAAFYGYTF	TGTGCCAGCAGCCAAGATGCAGCTTTCTATGGCTACACCTTC
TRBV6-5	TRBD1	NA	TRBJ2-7	CASSSSTGSLSYEQYF	TGTGCCAGCAGTTCCTCGACAGGGTCCCTCTCCTACGAGCAGTACTTC
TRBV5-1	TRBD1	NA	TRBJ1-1	CASSLGTGWAFF	TGCGCCAGCAGCTTGGGGACAGGGTGGGCTTTCTTT
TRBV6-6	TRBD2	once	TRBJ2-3	CASSLTSSGGVGLDTQYF	TGTGCCAGCAGTCTTACTAGTAGCGGGGGGGTAGGGTTAGATACGCAGTATTTT
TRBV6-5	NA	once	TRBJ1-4	CASSTGRGEFEKLFF	TGTGCCAGCAGTACTGGTCGGGGCGAATTTGAAAAACTGTTTTTT
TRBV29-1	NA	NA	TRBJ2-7	CSAAGGAGGEQYF	TGCAGCGCCGCCGGGGGGGCAGGGGGCGAGCAGTACTTC
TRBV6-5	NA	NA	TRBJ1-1	CASSPSTGGYTEAFF	TGTGCCAGCAGCCCGTCGACAGGAGGGTACACTGAAGCTTTCTTT
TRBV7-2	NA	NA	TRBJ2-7	CASSLGPSYEQYF	TGTGCCAGCAGCTTGGGACCCTCCTACGAGCAGTACTTC
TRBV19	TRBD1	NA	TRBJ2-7	CASSIGGERGRYEQYF	TGTGCCAGTAGTATAGGTGGTGAGAGGGGGCGCTACGAGCAGTACTTC
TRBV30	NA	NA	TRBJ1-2	CAIPTTLEGGYTF	TGTGCCATCCCGACAACCCTAGAGGGTGGCTACACCTTC
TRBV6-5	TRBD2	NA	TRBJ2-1	CASSSRLAAGYNEQFF	TGTGCCAGCAGTTCCCGACTAGCGGCTGGATACAATGAGCAGTTCTTC
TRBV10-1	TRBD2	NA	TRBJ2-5	CASSESLGAGQETQYF	TGCGCCAGCAGTGAGTCCTTGGGAGCGGGACAAGAGACCCAGTACTTC
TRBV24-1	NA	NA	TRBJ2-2	CATSDFAWEEGANTGELFF	TGTGCCACCAGTGATTTCGCGTGGGAAGAGGGGGCGAACACCGGGGAGCTGTTTTTT
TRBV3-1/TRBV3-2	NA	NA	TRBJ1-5	CASSQNTGSNQPQHF	TGTGCCAGCAGCCAAAATACAGGTAGCAATCAGCCCCAGCATTTT
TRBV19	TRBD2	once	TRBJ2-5	CASSMGRAQETQYF	TGTGCCAGTAGTATGGGGAGGGCACAAGAGACCCAGTACTTC
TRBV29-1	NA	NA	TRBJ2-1	CSVADTSSYNEQFF	TGCAGCGTTGCCGACACGAGCTCCTACAATGAGCAGTTCTTC
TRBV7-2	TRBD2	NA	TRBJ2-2	CASSLTGGWNTGELFF	TGTGCCAGCAGCTTAACGGGGGGGTGGAACACCGGGGAGCTGTTTTTT
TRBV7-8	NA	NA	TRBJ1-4	CASSARQNEKLFF	TGTGCCAGCAGCGCCCGGCAGAATGAAAAACTGTTTTTT
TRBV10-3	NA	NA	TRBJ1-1	CAISPGHPSTEAFF	TGTGCCATCAGTCCGGGACATCCCTCCACTGAAGCTTTCTTT
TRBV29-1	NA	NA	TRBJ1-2	CSVGVIDGYTF	TGCAGCGTTGGGGTGATAGATGGCTACACCTTC
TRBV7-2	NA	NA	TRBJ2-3	CASSLAWAGYADTQYF	TGTGCCAGCAGCTTAGCGTGGGCTGGTTACGCAGATACGCAGTATTTT
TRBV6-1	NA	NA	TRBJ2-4	CASSDFVGTQNIQYF	TGTGCCAGCAGTGATTTTGTGGGAACCCAAAACATTCAGTACTTC
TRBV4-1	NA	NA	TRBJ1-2	CASSQDRDAPVAGYTF	TGCGCCAGCAGCCAAGACAGGGACGCGCCGGTGGCTGGCTACACCTTC
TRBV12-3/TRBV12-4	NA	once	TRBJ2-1	CASTPDWRYEQFF	TGTGCCAGCACCCCGGACTGGCGCTATGAGCAGTTCTTC
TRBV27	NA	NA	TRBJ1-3	CASSLSATRRGNTIYF	TGTGCCAGCAGTTTATCGGCGACCCGAAGGGGAAACACCATATATTTT
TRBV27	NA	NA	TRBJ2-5	CASSFLGLQETQYF	TGTGCCAGCAGTTTTTTAGGGTTACAAGAGACCCAGTACTTC
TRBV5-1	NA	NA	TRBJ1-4	CASSGGGTNEKLFF	TGCGCCAGCTCGGGTGGCGGCACTAATGAAAAACTGTTTTTT
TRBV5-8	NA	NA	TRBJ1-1	CASSSEGGMNTEAFF	TGTGCCAGCAGCTCAGAAGGGGGAATGAACACTGAAGCTTTCTTT
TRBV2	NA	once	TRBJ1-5	CASREGISNQPQHF	TGTGCCAGCAGGGAGGGGATTAGCAATCAGCCCCAGCATTTT
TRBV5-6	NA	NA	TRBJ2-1	CASSLLREAYNEQFF	TGTGCCAGCAGCTTGTTGCGGGAAGCCTACAATGAGCAGTTCTTC
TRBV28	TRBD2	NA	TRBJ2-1	CASSLGYDKGTSGRAKSEQFF	TGTGCCAGCAGTTTAGGTTACGACAAAGGGACTAGCGGGAGGGCCAAGAGTGAGCAGTTCTTC
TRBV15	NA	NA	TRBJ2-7	CATSRDKADRGYEQYF	TGTGCCACCAGCAGAGATAAAGCAGACAGAGGCTACGAGCAGTACTTC
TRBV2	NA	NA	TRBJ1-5	CASSEGDPLFAQPQHF	TGTGCCAGCAGTGAAGGGGACCCATTATTTGCTCAGCCCCAGCATTTT
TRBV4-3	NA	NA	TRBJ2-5	CASSQDLGPQETQYF	TGCGCCAGCAGCCAAGATCTAGGGCCCCAAGAGACCCAGTACTTC
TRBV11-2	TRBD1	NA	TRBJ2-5	CASSLSSTGHETQYF	TGTGCCAGCAGCCTGAGCTCGACAGGGCACGAGACCCAGTACTTC
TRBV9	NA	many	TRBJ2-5	CASSVEGSELQETQYF	TGTGCCAGCAGCGTAGAAGGCAGCGAACTCCAAGAGACCCAGTACTTC
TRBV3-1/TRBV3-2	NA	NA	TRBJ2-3	CASSLQNTQYF	TGTGCCAGCAGCCTGCAGAATACGCAGTATTTT